This T cell receptor (beta chain) was profiled in a study of cytomegalovirus exposure and HLA in healthy donors (dated by TCRdb to the late 2010s). General notes on the study: An earlier analysis of some 600 of the donors reported approximately 300 Gb of sequence data and some 110 million unique TCR beta sequences obtained from around 190 million T cells. An early release covering 550 to 650 HLA-typed donors comprised about 300 gigabases of sequencing data and 85 million or so unique TCR sequences. Of the roughly 410 genotyped donors, 81% were placed in the genetic ancestry cluster associated with self-reported Caucasian donors. The study aimed to test whether cataloging public T cell receptors could reveal signatures of past pathogen exposure. Using immunosequencing, the study profiled T cell repertoires from around 680 subjects and related those repertoires to cytomegalovirus serostatus. Along with the approximately 650-subject first cohort, a separate validation cohort of some 130 different subjects was used. To predict cytomegalovirus infection status, the study brought together high-throughput TCR immunosequencing, statistical association of individual TCRs with disease status, and machine learning. To study patterns of TCR occurrence, a later analysis re-analyzed previously published TCR beta repertoires from 666 donors and added high-resolution HLA genotyping. Rather than drawing on any new phenotypic data, the later analysis identified candidate immune exposures from TCR beta sequences and the way those sequences occurred across donors. To decide whether each TCR beta V gene segment behaved as functional or pseudogenic, an earlier analysis of fewer than 750 of the donors relied on high-throughput TCR beta sequencing. Donor age, sex, ethnicity and CMV serostatus were collected together with the repertoire data. In a later genetic analysis, genome-wide SNP genotypes for about three fifths of the roughly 670 donors were used, and that subset was treated as a discovery cohort. All discovery cohort repertoires had been generated on a single sequencing platform. HLA typing covered class I and class II loci at four-digit resolution. Typing coverage varied by locus: roughly 620-640 donors for A, B, C, DRB1 and DQB1; about 520 for DQA1; about 570 for DPA1; approximately 470 for DPB1. Because of strong linkage in the cohort, roughly 5 DR-DQ haplotypes were treated as single units for association and clustering. Among roughly 400 genotyped donors of the cohort, an average of approximately 220,000 unique TCR beta nucleotide sequences was sequenced per donor, of which 15% to 20% were non-productive. What the authors observed across the whole study: Because counts were too low, some 17 rarely observed V segments, including chromosome 9 orphons, were excluded from the earlier analysis of several hundred of the donors. Because HLA typing was unavailable for some donors at each locus, only the typed subset was used in association tests. Most TCR sequences were observed very rarely across donors, whereas some public TCRs were present in many individuals. According to a later genetic analysis, donors in an Asian-associated ancestry cluster had fewer N-insertions in productive TCRs than the approximately 650-donor mean. An association between a missense DCLRE1C variant and V-gene and J-gene trimming of TCR beta chains was found in a later genetic analysis and replicated in an independent cohort. In a later analysis, HLA-associated TCR beta chains showed more clonal expansion and lower generation probabilities than non-associated chains that were equally common. The classifier was reported to diagnose cytomegalovirus status with high specificity and sensitivity in both the original cohort and the validation cohort. Some IMGT-functional V segments, including TRBV6-2 and TRBV6-3, could not be told apart with the 87-base-pair reads, so those segments were excluded. A later analysis reported that several top co-occurrence clusters appeared linked to parvovirus B19, influenza, CMV and Epstein-Barr virus. Three of the identified cytomegalovirus-associated TCR beta chains were confirmed in vitro to be specific for cytomegalovirus antigens. In a later analysis, TCR association rates were found to vary across HLA loci, with the most associated TCRs seen for DRB1 alleles and the fewest for HLA-C alleles. The study gave a list of roughly 150 TCR beta chains associated with cytomegalovirus. Specific HLA alleles were associated with 15,000 to 20,000 TCR beta sequences at a false discovery rate of 0.05 in a later analysis. Broadly in line with IMGT annotations, most TCR beta V segments showed up in productive rearrangements about 87% or about 30% of the time in an earlier analysis of a few hundred of the donors. A further reported finding was that TCR beta sequences accurately predicted the HLA-A and HLA-B alleles for most subjects in the first cohort. The sequencing pipeline was judged likely to have produced a cluster of highly shared sequence variants as a technical artifact. CMV serostatus was the only immune exposure information available for the cohort. A later analysis found that most CMV-associated TCR beta chains appeared HLA-restricted, with HLA associations seemingly driven largely by CMV exposure. Strong co-occurrence of HLA alleles, especially DR and DQ, made assigning TCR associations to individual alleles difficult. The cohort was sequenced for TCR beta chains only, and without alpha or paired-chain data the features that could be detected were limited. Linkage disequilibrium might explain the correlated functional status among segregating V segments, but an unknown experimental factor could not be ruled out. It was suggested by the authors that the approach could potentially be generalized to other disease states and immunological phenotypes. The presence/absence analyses assumed that sequencing depth was roughly uniform across donors, and that assumption may not be true.

As regards this clone: Its specific antigen is unknown. Per-base quality was not reported, and no clone a single base away is much larger than it.

The CDR3 contains 13 residues, cysteine and phenylalanine counted. This entry keeps only the CDR3 DNA: 39 bases, framed from base 1. Cut back by 4 bases and 4 bases, the V and J ends lie 13 bases apart. The germline V gene (reference sequence) gives CDR1 as GTSNPN and CDR2 as SVGIG. In total, over 600 healthy bone marrow donors made up the cohort. At the time of sampling, all cohort members were nominally healthy, though unrecorded immune exposures were likely present. The donor tested CMV seropositive, placing the donor among the roughly 300 seropositive members of the cohort. A peripheral blood sample was collected from each donor, and TCR beta sequencing was performed on peripheral blood mononuclear cells. Genomic DNA was extracted from the blood cell samples with the Qiagen DNeasy Blood Extraction Kit. Library preparation employed the immunoSEQ multiplex PCR assay. The multiplex PCR relied on a mix of 60 forward primers for TCR Vbeta segments and 13 reverse primers for TCR Jbeta segments. Amplification of the CDR3 region of rearranged TCR beta genes was performed with a multiplex PCR assay on genomic DNA. On the Illumina HiSeq System, the amplified TCR beta libraries were sequenced as 87-base-pair reads. The published analysis was carried out like this. A later analysis counted around 72 million unique TCR beta chains across the 500 to 850 repertoires, and around 9.9 million of these chains were shared by at least two donors. A nearest-neighbor algorithm error-corrected the raw reads and collapsed the reads into unique sequences, merging closely related sequences to remove PCR and sequencing errors. V, D and J gene segments were assigned by aligning CDR3 sequences to IMGT reference sequences. Each retained sequence needed at least a six-nucleotide match to both a V gene segment and a J gene segment. Rearrangements were called productive when the CDR3 lacked stop codons and stayed in frame with V and J; all others were non-productive. CDR3 was defined according to IMGT convention as the region running from the second conserved V-encoded cysteine to the conserved J-encoded phenylalanine. Sequences without an unambiguous match to a single V gene segment were excluded from the earlier analysis of about 600 of the donors. In an earlier analysis of more than 500 of the donors, a V segment was called functional when productive rearrangements were above 56.7%, and segregating when the standard deviation between donors exceeded 5%. To diagnose cytomegalovirus status from the catalog of TCR beta chain sequences, a statistical classification framework was built. In a later analysis, V and J genes were assigned by comparing TCR nucleotide sequences against IMGT/GENE-DB human TR gene sequences. In a later analysis, CDR3 sequences and most-parsimonious VDJ recombination scenarios were assigned using the TCRdist pipeline. A later analysis defined each TCR beta chain by its CDR3 amino acid sequence plus V-gene family, and excluded reads lacking a unique V-gene family. As a way to deal with suspected cross-contamination and a sequencing artifact, a later analysis dropped approximately 570 nucleotide sequences that were highly shared and had low generation probability. For each public chain, a later analysis derived a clonal expansion index from normalized ranks of inferred template counts within each repertoire. In a later analysis, generation probabilities were computed using a VDJ recombination model fitted to out-of-frame rearrangements, and the results were checked against IGoR. Hypergeometric tests were used in a later analysis to score TCR-TCR, TCR-HLA and TCR-CMV co-occurrence, with a repertoire-size bias correction applied to the TCR pairs. A later analysis estimated false discovery rates by permuting HLA or CMV assignments 20 times. A later analysis grouped co-occurring TCRs with DBSCAN, adding TCRdist sequence similarity when clustering within HLA-allele-positive subsets. Co-occurrence clustering excluded repertoires with fewer than 30,000 or more than 120,000 public chains, plus five with anomalous nucleotide sharing. This is the immuneACCESS table as TCRdb keeps it, with only in-frame sequences that have V and J called. A part of the clones is gone; compared with another copy, unresolved V genes explain less than half, and the rest is unexplained. V, J and clone size are those of that table, while D and trimming were read from the DNA. In all, the sample holds hundreds of thousands of clones, and 82% of those were seen once. Together, the top ten hold about 6.1% of the sample.

The specimen sequenced was PBMCs. This sequence originates from a man between 40 and 49 years old in good health and CMV-seropositive. The chain is assembled from TRBV30 and TRBJ1-1; TRBD1 is a weak D gene call, 5 bases matching. The CDR3 in this case is CAWTFRRGTEAFF. The bases are TGTGCCTGGACTTTCCGAAGGGGCACTGAAGCTTTCTTT.